The sequence of this TCR beta chain was determined in a study of blood T cell repertoires in COVID-19. V gave up 0 bases and J gave up 0 bases; unmatched junction bases: 3. Germline CDR1 and CDR2: SGDLS and YYNGEE. The CDR3 extends over 18 amino acids. Here immunoSEQ multiplex PCR was the method, and the copy in TCRdb shows in-frame clones only, minus some. The sample lists some 150,000 clones, about nine tenths occurring once. Sample: peripheral blood. The V call is TRBV9, the J call TRBJ2-6, with 10 positions matching TRBD2. This receptor was obtained from a human donor in a cohort sampled during active COVID-19. CDR3 DNA: TGTGCCAGCAGCGTAGGAAGCGGGGGGGACTCTGGGGCCAACGTCCTGACTTTC. Translating gives CASSVGSGGDSGANVLTF.